One sample yielded the 15 T cell receptor beta chains listed below, sequenced in a study of blood T cells in healthy people across ages. Through a sample-barcoded 5' primer and a J-beta primer mix, a second PCR was run for roughly 6 to 11 cycles. MiXCR was run by TCRdb on the 5' RACE reads, yielding one entry per CDR3 protein. Found here are about 1.4 million distinct CDR3 sequences, approximately 59% of them singletons; the top ten hold 5% to 7%. The specimen sequenced was blood. The source is a man between 18 and 29 years old in good health.

This clonotype was recorded a few times. The J gene is TRBJ2-1, the V gene TRBV20-1, with 8 bases aligning to TRBD2. V lost 1 base, J lost 5 bases, and 4 bases stayed unmatched. The CDR3 length is 14 residues. Per the germline V gene, CDR1 is DFQATT and CDR2 is SNEGSKA (reference sequence). The CDR3 here is CSARGTSPNNEQFF. CDR3 bases: TGCAGTGCTAGAGGGACTAGCCCTAACAATGAGCAGTTCTTC.

This clonotype was counted a few times. The chain links TRBV6-1 to TRBJ2-5; perhaps TRBD2 as D (6 bases). The DNA end is a closer match to TRBJ2-7, so the J assignment may be wrong. Germline loops: CDR1 MNHNS, CDR2 SASEGT. CDR3 size: 13 residues. CDR3 DNA: TGTGCCAGCAGCGAGAGGAGGGCCTACGAGCAGTACTTC. This translates into CASSERRAYEQYF.

The rearrangement links TRBV24-1 to TRBJ2-5; D remains unclear. The CDR3 covers 13 residues. The germline V gene has CDR1 KGHDR and CDR2 SFDVKD. V was clipped by 3 bases and J by 0 bases, with 4 bases between them. In nucleotides, the CDR3 is TGTGCCACCAGTGATAAGTACCAAGAGACCCAGTACTTC. Protein sequence: CATSDKYQETQYF.

The rearrangement uses TRBV27 and TRBJ2-7; D is ambiguous. The CDR3 spans 13 residues. Germline lookup yields CDR1 MNHEY and CDR2 SMNVEV (reference sequence). The V end was cut by 3 bases, the J end by 4 bases, with 10 bases between. The CDR3: CASSFNNGYEQYF. In DNA, the CDR3 is TGTGCCAGCAGTTTTAATAATGGTTACGAGCAGTACTTC.

The chain links TRBV21-1 to TRBJ1-2; no check of the table's D call, TRBD1, against the DNA was made. TRBV21-1 is a known pseudogene. This CDR3 spans 12 amino acids. Here the CDR3 DNA reads TGTGCCAGCGCCCTGGACAGCTATGGCTACACCTTC. As protein: CASALDSYGYTF.

Turning to this clonotype: A clone one base away is much larger, so this may be a read error. The gene calls are TRBV10-3 and TRBJ2-7; 12 positions agree with TRBD2. CDR3 length equals 15 residues. Trimming cost V 5 bases and J 0 bases; bases outside gene matches: 2. CDR1 ENHRY and CDR2 SYGVKD come from the germline V gene. CDR3 residues: CAISLTSGSSYEQYF. CDR3 nucleotide sequence: TGTGCCATCAGTTTGACTAGCGGGAGCTCCTACGAGCAGTACTTC.

The chain couples TRBV20-1 to TRBJ2-5; D not resolved. The CDR3 is made up of 12 amino acids. Trimming took 7 bases from V and 0 from J, leaving 9 bases between them. Germline assignment: CDR1 DFQATT and CDR2 SNEGSKA (reference sequence). In nucleotides, the CDR3 is TGCAGTGTTTTCTTCGACCAAGAGACCCAGTACTTC. This encodes CSVFFDQETQYF.

V usage is TRBV29-1 and J usage is TRBJ1-6, with a tentative D call TRBD1 (6 bases). Germline CDR1 SQVTM, CDR2 ANQGSEA. There are 13 residues in the CDR3. Trimming pared 5 bases from V and 5 bases from J, leaving 10 bases between. DNA of the CDR3: TGCAGCGTTTCGAGGGGGAATAATTCACCCCTCCACTTT. This gives the protein CSVSRGNNSPLHF.

The chain joins TRBV2 to TRBJ2-7; 7 bases align to TRBD1. Unmatched junction bases numbered 11, after V lost 8 bases and J lost 4 bases. The CDR3 spans 14 residues. Germline V lookup: CDR1 SNHLY, CDR2 FYNNEI. The CDR3 region has the DNA TGTGCCAGCGGAGAACAGGGGTTAAGTTACGAGCAGTACTTC. It is translated as CASGEQGLSYEQYF.

This clonotype was observed a few times. The genes are TRBV4-1 and TRBJ1-5, with a weak D call TRBD1 (6 bases). The length of the CDR3 is 15 residues. The germline V and J ends were trimmed by 1 base and 6 bases, with 13 bases remaining between them. The germline V gene has CDR1 MGHRA and CDR2 YSYEKL. The CDR3 DNA reads TGCGCCAGCAGCCAAGCGGGACAAGGCATTCAGCCCCAGCATTTT. This translates into CASSQAGQGIQPQHF.

The gene calls are TRBV27 and TRBJ2-7; 9 nucleotides agree with TRBD2. Trimming cost V 5 bases and J 1 base; bases outside gene matches: 3. Germline CDR1 and CDR2: MNHEY and SMNVEV (reference sequence). The CDR3 loop spans 14 amino acids. The CDR3 nucleotides are TGTGCCAGCAGTGTAGCGGGGGCTTCCTACGAGCAGTACTTC. Amino acid sequence: CASSVAGASYEQYF.

V is TRBV13 and J is TRBJ2-1; D not certain. Germline CDR1 is PRHDT and CDR2 is FYEKMQ (reference sequence). V was trimmed by 1 base and J by 6 bases, leaving 10 bases between them. The CDR3 consists of 14 residues. The CDR3: CASSLALAFNEQFF. CDR3 sequence (DNA): TGTGCCAGCAGCTTAGCATTAGCCTTCAATGAGCAGTTCTTC.

This chain links TRBV6-6 with TRBJ2-5; 8 bases are a match to TRBD2. V was clipped by 7 bases and J by 11 bases; unmatched bases: 18. This CDR3 spans 15 amino acids. Germline V CDR1 and CDR2: MNHNY, SVGAGI (reference sequence). The CDR3 region has the DNA TGTGCCAGCACCGACTGGCGGACTAGCACCAATGAGCAGTACTTC. It specifies CASTDWRTSTNEQYF.

Notes on this clonotype: Compared with germline, one end of the junction differs, possibly owing to a read error. The rearrangement links TRBV20-1 to TRBJ2-2; D may be TRBD2 (7 bases). CDR1 and CDR2 from the germline V gene are DFQATT and SNEGSKA (reference sequence). This CDR3 comprises 16 residues. The CDR3 DNA sequence: TGCAGTGCTACCCTGGGGGGGGGCAGAGACACCGGGGGGCTGTTTTTT. Protein product: CSATLGGGRDTGGLFF.

The CDR3 sequence is CSASTAEPYEQYF. CDR3 DNA: TGCAGTGCTTCGACAGCGGAACCCTACGAGCAGTACTTC. The rearrangement joins TRBV20-1 to TRBJ2-7, with D perhaps given as TRBD1 or TRBD2 (5 bases each). This CDR3 is 13 amino acids long. Germline V gene data show CDR1 as DFQATT and CDR2 as SNEGSKA (reference sequence). Between the trimmed V and J ends, which lost 5 bases and 2 bases, there was a span of 13 bases.